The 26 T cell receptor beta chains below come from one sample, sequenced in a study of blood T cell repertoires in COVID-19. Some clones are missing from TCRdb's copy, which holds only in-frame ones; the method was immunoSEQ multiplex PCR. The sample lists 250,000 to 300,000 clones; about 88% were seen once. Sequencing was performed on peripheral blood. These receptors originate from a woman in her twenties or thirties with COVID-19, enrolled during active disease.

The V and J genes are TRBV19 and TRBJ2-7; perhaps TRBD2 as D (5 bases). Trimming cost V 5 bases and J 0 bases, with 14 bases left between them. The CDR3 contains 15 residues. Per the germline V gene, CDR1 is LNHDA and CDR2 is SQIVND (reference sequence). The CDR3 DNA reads TGTGCCAGTAGTCACCGGGATTCGAGCTCCTACGAGCAGTACTTC. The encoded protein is CASSHRDSSSYEQYF. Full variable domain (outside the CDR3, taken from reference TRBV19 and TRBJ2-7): DGGITQSPKYLFRKEGQNVTLSCEQNLNHDAMYWYRQDPGQGLRLIYYSQIVNDFQKGDIAEGYSVSREKKESFPLTVTSAQKNPTAFYLCASSHRDSSSYEQYFGPGTRLTVT.

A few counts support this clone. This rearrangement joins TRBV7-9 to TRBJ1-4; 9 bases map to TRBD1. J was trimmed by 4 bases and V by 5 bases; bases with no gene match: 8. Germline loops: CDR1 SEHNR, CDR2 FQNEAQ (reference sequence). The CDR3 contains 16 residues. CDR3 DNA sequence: TGTGCCAGCAGCCCCCAGGGACAGGGACTTAATGAAAAACTGTTTTTT. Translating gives CASSPQGQGLNEKLFF.

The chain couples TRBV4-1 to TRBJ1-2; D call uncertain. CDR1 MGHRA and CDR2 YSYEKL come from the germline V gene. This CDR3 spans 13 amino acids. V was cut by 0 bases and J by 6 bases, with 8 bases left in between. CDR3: CASSQDGRDGYTF. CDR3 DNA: TGCGCCAGCAGCCAAGACGGGAGGGATGGCTACACCTTC.

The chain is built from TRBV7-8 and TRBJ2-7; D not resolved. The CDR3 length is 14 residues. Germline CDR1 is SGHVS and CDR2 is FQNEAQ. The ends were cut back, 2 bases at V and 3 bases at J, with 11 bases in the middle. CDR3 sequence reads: CASSLNAVYYEQYF. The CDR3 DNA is TGTGCCAGCAGCTTAAATGCGGTGTACTACGAGCAGTACTTC.

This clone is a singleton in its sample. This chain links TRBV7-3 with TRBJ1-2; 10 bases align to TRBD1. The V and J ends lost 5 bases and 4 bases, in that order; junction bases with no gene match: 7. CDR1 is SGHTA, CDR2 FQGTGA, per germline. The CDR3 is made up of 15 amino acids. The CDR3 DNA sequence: TGTGCCAGCAGCCTGACAGGGGGCGAGGGCTATGGCTACACCTTC. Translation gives CASSLTGGEGYGYTF.

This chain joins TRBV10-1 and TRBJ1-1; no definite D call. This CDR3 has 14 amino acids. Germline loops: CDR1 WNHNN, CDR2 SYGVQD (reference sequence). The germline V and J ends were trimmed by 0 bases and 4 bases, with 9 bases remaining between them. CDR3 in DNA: TGCGCCAGCAGTGAGTCGTGGACTTCCACTGAAGCTTTCTTT. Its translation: CASSESWTSTEAFF.

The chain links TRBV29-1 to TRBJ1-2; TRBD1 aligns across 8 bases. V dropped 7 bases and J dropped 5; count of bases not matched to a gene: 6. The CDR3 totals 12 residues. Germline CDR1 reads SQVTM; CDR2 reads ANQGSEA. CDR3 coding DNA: TGCAGCGCCGGACAGGGAGGGTATGGCTACACCTTC. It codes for CSAGQGGYGYTF.

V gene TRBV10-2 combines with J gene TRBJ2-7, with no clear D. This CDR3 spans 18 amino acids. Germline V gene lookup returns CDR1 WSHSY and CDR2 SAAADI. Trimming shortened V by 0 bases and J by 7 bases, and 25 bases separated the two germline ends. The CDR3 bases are TGCGCCAGCAGTGAGTCGTGCGGTCCGGTACCCTTATACTGTGAGCAGTACTTC. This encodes CASSESCGPVPLYCEQYF.

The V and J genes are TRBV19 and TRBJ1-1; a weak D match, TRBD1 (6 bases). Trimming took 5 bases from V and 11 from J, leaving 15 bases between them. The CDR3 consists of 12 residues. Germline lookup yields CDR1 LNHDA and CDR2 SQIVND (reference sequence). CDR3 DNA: TGTGCCAGTAGTCCGAGGGGGGGATCGGCTTTCTTT. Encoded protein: CASSPRGGSAFF.

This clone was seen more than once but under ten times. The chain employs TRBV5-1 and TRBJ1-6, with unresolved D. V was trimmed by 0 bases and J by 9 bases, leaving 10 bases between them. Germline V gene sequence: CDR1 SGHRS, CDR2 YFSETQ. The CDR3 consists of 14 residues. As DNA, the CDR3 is TGCGCCAGCAGCTTGGAAATCAGCGGTTCACCCCTCCACTTT. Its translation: CASSLEISGSPLHF.

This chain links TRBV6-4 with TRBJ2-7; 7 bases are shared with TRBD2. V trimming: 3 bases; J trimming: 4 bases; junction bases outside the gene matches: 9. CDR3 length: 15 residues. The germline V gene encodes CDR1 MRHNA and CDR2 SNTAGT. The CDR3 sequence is CASSEAGSGIYEQYF. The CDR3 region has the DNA TGTGCCAGCAGTGAGGCTGGGAGCGGGATATACGAGCAGTACTTC.

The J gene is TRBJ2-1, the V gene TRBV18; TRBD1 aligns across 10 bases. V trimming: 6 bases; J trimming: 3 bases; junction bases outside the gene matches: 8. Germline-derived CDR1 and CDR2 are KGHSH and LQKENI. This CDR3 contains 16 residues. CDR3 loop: CASSKAGTGVYNEQFF. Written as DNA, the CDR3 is TGTGCCAGCTCGAAAGCAGGGACAGGGGTCTACAATGAGCAGTTCTTC.

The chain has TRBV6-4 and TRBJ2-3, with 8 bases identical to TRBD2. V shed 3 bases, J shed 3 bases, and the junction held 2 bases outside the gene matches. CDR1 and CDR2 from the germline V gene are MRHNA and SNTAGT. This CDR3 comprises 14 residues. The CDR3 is CASSESGSTDTQYF. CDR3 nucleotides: TGTGCCAGCAGTGAAAGCGGGAGTACAGATACGCAGTATTTT.

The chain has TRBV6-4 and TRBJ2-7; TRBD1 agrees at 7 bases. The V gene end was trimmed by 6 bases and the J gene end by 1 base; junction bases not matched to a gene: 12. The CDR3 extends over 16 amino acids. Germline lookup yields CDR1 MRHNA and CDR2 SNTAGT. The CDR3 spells CASRGHDRVYSYEQYF. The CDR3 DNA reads TGTGCCAGCAGGGGACATGACAGGGTCTATTCCTACGAGCAGTACTTC.

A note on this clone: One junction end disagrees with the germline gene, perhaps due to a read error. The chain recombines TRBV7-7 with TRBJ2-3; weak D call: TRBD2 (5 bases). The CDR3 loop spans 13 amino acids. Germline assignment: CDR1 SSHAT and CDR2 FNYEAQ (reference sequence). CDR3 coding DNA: TGTGCTAGCAGCTTAGCGATCGGAGATACGCAGTATTTT. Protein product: CASSLAIGDTQYF.

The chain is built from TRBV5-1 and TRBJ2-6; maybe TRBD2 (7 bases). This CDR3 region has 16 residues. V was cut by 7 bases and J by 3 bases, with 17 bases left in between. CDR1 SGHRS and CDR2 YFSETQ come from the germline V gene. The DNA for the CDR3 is TGCGCCAGCGCCCCCCCGGGGGGCGGTGGGGCCAACGTCCTGACTTTC. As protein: CASAPPGGGGANVLTF.

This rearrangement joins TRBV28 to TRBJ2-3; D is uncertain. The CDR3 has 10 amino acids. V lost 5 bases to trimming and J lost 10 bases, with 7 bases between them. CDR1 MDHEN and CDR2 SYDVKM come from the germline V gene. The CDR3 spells CASSRRPQYF. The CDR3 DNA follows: TGTGCCAGCAGTCGGCGGCCGCAGTATTTT.

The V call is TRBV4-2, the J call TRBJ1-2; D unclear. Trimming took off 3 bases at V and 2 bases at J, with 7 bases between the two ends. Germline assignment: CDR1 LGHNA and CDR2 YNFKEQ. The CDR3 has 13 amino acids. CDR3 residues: CASSQSPNYGYTF. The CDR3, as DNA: TGTGCCAGCAGCCAGTCCCCAAACTATGGCTACACCTTC.

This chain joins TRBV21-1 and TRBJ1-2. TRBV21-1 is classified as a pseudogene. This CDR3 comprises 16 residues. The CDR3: CASSLRVRVPSYGYTF. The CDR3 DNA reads TGTGCCAGCAGCTTAAGAGTCCGGGTACCCTCCTATGGCTACACCTTC.

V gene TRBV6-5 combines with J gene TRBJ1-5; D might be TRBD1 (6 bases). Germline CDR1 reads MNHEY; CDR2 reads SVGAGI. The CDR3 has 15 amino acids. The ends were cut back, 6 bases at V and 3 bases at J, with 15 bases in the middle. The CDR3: CASSSTGLPNQPQHF. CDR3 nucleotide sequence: TGTGCCAGCAGCTCGACAGGACTGCCCAATCAGCCCCAGCATTTT.

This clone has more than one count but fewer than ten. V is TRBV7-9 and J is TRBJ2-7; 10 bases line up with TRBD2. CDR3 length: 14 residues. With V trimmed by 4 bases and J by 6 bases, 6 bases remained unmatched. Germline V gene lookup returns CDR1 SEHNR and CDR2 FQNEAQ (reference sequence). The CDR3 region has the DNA TGTGCCAGCAGCTCCAGCGGGAGGGCCGTCGAGCAGTACTTC. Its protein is CASSSSGRAVEQYF.

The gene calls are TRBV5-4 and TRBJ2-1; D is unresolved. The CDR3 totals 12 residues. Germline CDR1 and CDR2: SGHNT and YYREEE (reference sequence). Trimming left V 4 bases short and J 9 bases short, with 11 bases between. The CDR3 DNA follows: TGTGCCAGCAGCCTGCCAGGTGGTGAGCAGTTCTTC. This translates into CASSLPGGEQFF.

CDR3 region: CATSTRTGDNEQFF. The CDR3 bases are TGTGCCACCAGCACAAGGACAGGGGACAATGAGCAGTTCTTC. The chain has TRBV15 and TRBJ2-1, with 9 nucleotides matching TRBD1. The length of the CDR3 is 14 residues. With V trimmed by 4 bases and J by 5 bases, 3 bases remained unmatched. Looked up from germline, CDR1 is LNHNV and CDR2 is YYDKDF (reference sequence).

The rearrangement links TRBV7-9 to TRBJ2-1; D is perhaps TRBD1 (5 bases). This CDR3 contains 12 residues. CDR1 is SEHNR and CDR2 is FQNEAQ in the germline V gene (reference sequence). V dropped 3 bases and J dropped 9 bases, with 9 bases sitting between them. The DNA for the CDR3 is TGTGCCAGCAGCTTCCCCCAGGGTGAGCAGTTCTTC. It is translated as CASSFPQGEQFF.

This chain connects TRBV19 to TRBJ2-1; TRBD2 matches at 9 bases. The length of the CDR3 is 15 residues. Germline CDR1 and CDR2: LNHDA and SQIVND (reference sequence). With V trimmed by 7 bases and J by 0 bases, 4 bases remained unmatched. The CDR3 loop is CASTLSGSSYNEQFF. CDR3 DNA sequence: TGTGCCAGTACCCTTAGCGGGAGCTCCTACAATGAGCAGTTCTTC. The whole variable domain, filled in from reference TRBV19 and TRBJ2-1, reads DGGITQSPKYLFRKEGQNVTLSCEQNLNHDAMYWYRQDPGQGLRLIYYSQIVNDFQKGDIAEGYSVSREKKESFPLTVTSAQKNPTAFYLCASTLSGSSYNEQFFGPGTRLTVL.

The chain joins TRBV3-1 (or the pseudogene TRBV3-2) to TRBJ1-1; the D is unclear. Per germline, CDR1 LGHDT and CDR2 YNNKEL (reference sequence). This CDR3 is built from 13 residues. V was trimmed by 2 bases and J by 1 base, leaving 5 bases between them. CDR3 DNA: TGTGCCAGCAGCCAAAAGCAGAACACTGAAGCTTTCTTT. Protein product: CASSQKQNTEAFF.